One T cell receptor beta chain is described in this entry. The target antigen is unknown. Measured with immunoSEQ multiplex PCR; TCRdb has only the in-frame clones, and not every one. The sample gives 150,000 to 200,000 clones, 84% of which show up once; around 9.6% is in the top ten. The V end lost 2 bases, the J end lost 0 bases, and 16 bases lay between the germline ends. The CDR3 is made up of 17 amino acids. Germline V gene sequence: CDR1 SGHAT, CDR2 FQNNGV. This record comes from a study of cytomegalovirus exposure and HLA in healthy donors. Study results and caveats: The authors confirmed in vitro that a few CMV-associated chains were specific for CMV antigens. Usually a TCR sequence was rare, but some public TCRs were found in many donors. According to a subsequent analysis, TCR clusters from the first cohort were inclined to appear together in the roughly 130 validation repertoires.

This chain uses TRBV11-2 with TRBJ1-1; TRBD1 is a possible D gene (6 bases). The sequenced sample was PBMCs. The receptor was isolated from a man aged 25 to 45 in good health and CMV-seropositive. The CDR3 DNA follows: TGTGCCAGCAGCTTACAGGGGAACTTGGTCATGAACACTGAAGCTTTCTTT. Protein product: CASSLQGNLVMNTEAFF.